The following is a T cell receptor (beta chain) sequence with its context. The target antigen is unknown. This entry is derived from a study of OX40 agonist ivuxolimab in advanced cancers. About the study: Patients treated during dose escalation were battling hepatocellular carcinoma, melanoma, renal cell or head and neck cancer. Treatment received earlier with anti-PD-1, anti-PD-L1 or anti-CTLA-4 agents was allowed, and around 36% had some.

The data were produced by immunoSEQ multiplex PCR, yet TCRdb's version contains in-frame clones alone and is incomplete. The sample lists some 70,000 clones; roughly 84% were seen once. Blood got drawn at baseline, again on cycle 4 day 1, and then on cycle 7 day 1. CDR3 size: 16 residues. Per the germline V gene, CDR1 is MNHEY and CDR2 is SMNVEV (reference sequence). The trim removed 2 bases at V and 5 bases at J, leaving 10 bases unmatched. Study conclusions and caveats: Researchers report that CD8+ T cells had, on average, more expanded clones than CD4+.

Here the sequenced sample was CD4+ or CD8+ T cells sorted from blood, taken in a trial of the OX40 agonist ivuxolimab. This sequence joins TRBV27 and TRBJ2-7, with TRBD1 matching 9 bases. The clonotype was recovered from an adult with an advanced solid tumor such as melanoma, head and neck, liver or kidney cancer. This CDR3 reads CASSLRVQGARDEQYF. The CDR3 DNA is TGTGCCAGCAGTTTACGGGTACAGGGGGCCAGAGACGAGCAGTACTTC.